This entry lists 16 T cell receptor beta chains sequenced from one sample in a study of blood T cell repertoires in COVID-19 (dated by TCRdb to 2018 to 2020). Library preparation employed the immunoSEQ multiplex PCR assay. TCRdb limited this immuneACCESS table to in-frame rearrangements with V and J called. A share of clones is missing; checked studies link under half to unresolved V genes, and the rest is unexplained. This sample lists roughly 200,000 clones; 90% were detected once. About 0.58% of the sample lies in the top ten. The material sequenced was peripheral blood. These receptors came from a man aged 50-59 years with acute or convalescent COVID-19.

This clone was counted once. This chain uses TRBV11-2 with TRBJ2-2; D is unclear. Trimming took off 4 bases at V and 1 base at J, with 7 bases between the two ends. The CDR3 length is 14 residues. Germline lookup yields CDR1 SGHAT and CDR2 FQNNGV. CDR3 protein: CASSWQMNTGELFF. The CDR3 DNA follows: TGTGCCAGCAGCTGGCAGATGAACACCGGGGAGCTGTTTTTT.

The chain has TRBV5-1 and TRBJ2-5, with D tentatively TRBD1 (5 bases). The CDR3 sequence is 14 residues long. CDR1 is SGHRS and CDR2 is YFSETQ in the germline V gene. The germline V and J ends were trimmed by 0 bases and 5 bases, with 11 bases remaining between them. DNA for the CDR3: TGCGCCAGCAGCTTGGGACAGTATGAGGAGACCCAGTACTTC. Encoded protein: CASSLGQYEETQYF.

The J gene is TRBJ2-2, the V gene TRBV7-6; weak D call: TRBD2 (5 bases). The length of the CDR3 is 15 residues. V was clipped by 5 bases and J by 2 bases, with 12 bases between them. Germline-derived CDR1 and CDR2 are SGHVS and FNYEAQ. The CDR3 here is CASSPRRANTGELFF. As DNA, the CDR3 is TGTGCCAGCAGCCCAAGGCGGGCTAACACCGGGGAGCTGTTTTTT.

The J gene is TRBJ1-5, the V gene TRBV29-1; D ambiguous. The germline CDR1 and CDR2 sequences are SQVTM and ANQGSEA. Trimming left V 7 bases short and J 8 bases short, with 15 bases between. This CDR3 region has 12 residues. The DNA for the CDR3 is TGCAGCGCCCGAACCCCGGGAGAGCCCCAGCATTTT. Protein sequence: CSARTPGEPQHF. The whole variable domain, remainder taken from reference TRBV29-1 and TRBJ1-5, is SAVISQKPSRDICQRGTSLTIQCQVDSQVTMMFWYRQQPGQSLTLIATANQGSEATYESGFVIDKFPISRPNLTFSTLTVSNMSPEDSSIYLCSARTPGEPQHFGDGTRLSIL.

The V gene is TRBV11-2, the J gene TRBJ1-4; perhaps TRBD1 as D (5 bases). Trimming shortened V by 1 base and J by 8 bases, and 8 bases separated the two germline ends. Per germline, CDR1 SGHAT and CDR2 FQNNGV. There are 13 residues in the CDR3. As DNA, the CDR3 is TGTGCCAGCAGCTTAGGGGGGGTAGAAAAACTGTTTTTT. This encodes CASSLGGVEKLFF.

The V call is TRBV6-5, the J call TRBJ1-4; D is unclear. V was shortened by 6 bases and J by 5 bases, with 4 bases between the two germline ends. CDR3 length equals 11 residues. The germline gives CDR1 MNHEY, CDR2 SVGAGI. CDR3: CASRLNEKLFF. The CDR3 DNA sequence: TGTGCCAGCAGGTTAAATGAAAAACTGTTTTTT.

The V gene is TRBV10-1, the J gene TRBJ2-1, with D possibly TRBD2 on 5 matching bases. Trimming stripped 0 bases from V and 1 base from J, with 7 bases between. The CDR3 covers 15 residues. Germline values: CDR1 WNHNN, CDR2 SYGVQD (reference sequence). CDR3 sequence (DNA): TGCGCCAGCAGTGAGTCTCGAGGGTCCTACAATGAGCAGTTCTTC. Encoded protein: CASSESRGSYNEQFF.

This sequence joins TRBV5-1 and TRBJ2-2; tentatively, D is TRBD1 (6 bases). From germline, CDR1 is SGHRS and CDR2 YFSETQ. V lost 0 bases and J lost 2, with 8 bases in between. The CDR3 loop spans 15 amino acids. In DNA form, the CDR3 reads TGCGCCAGCAGCTTGGACAGGGTCAACACCGGGGAGCTGTTTTTT. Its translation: CASSLDRVNTGELFF.

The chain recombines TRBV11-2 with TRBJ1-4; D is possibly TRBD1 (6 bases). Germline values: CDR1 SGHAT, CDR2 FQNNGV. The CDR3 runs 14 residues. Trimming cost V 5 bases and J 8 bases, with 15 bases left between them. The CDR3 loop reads CASSRGGVSEKLFF. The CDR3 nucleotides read TGTGCCAGCAGCAGAGGGGGGGTTAGCGAAAAACTGTTTTTT.

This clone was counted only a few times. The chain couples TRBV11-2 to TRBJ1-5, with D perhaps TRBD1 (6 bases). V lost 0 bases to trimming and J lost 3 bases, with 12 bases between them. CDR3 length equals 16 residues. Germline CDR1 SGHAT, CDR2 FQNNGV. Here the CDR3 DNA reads TGTGCCAGCAGCTTAGATAGGCCAGGGGCCAATCAGCCCCAGCATTTT. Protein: CASSLDRPGANQPQHF.

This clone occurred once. CDR3 coding DNA: TGTGCCAGCAGTGTCACAGGGCTATCCTACGAGCAGTACTTC. It is translated as CASSVTGLSYEQYF. This chain connects TRBV2 to TRBJ2-7; D possibly corresponds to TRBD1 (6 bases). Germline lookup yields CDR1 SNHLY and CDR2 FYNNEI. The CDR3 covers 14 residues. V dropped 4 bases and J dropped 1 base, with 11 bases sitting between them.

The CDR3 here is CASFRQGNTEAFF. CDR3 sequence (DNA): TGTGCCAGCTTTCGACAGGGTAACACTGAAGCTTTCTTT. The chain couples TRBV19 to TRBJ1-1, with TRBD1 matching 7 bases. Per germline, CDR1 LNHDA and CDR2 SQIVND (reference sequence). This CDR3 contains 13 residues. Trimming took 9 bases from V and 2 from J; bases not matched to a gene: 6.

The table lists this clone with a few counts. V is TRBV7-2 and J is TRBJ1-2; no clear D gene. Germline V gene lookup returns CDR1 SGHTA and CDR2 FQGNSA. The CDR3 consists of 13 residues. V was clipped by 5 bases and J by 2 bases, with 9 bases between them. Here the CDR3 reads CASSPDTNYGYTF. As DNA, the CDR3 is TGTGCCAGCAGCCCAGACACAAACTATGGCTACACCTTC. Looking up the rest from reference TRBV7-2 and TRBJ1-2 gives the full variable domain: GAGVSQSPSNKVTEKGKDVELRCDPISGHTALYWYRQSLGQGLEFLIYFQGNSAPDKSGLPSDRFSAERTGGSVSTLTIQRTQQEDSAVYLCASSPDTNYGYTFGSGTRLTVV.

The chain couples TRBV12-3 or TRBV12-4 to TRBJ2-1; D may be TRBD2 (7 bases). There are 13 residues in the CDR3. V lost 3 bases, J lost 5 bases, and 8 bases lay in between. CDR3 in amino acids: CASSFGGHNEQFF. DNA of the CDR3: TGTGCCAGCAGTTTCGGGGGGCACAATGAGCAGTTCTTC.

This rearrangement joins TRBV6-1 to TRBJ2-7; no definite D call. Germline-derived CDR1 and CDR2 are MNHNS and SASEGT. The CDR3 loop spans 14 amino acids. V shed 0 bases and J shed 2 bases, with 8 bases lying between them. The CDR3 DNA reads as TGTGCCAGCAGTGAAGCGATGGCAGCCTACGAGCAGTACGTC. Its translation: CASSEAMAAYEQYV.

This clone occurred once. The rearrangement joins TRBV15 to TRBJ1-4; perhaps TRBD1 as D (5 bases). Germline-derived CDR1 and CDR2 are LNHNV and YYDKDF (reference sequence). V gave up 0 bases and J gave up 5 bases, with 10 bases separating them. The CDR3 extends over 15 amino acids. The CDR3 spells CATSRDYRKNEKLFF. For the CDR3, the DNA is TGTGCCACCAGCAGAGACTACAGGAAAAATGAAAAACTGTTTTTT.